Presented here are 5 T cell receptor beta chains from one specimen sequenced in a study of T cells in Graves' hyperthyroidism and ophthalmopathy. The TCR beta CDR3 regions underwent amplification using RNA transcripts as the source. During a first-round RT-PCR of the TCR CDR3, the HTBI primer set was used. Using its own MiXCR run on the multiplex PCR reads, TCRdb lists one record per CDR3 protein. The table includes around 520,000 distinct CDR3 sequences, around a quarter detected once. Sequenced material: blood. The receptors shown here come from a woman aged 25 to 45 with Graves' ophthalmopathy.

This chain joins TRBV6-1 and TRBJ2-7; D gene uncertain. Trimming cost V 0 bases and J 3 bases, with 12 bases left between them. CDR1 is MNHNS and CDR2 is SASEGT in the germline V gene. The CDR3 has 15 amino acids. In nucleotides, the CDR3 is TGTGCCAGCAGTGAAGCGCTGGCAGCTCACTACGAGCAGTACTTC. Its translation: CASSEALAAHYEQYF.

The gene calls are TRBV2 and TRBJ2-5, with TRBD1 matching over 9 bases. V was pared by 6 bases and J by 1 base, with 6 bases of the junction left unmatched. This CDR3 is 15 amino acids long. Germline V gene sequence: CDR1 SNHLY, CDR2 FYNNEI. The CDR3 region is CASRAGQGSQETQYF. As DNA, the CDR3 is TGTGCCAGCAGAGCGGGACAGGGAAGCCAAGAGACCCAGTACTTC. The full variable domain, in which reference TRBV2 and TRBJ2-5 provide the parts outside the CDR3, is EPEVTQTPSHQVTQMGQEVILRCVPISNHLYFYWYRQILGQKVEFLVSFYNNEISEKSEIFDDQFSVERPDGSNFTLKIRSTKLEDSAMYFCASRAGQGSQETQYFGPGTRLLVL.

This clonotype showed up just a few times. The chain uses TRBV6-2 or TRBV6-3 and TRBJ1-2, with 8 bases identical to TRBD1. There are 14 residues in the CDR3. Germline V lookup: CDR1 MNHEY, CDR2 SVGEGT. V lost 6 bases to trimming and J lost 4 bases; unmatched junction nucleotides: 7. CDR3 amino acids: CASSPGGPVYGYTF. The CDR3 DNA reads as TGTGCCAGCAGCCCAGGGGGCCCCGTCTATGGCTACACCTTC.

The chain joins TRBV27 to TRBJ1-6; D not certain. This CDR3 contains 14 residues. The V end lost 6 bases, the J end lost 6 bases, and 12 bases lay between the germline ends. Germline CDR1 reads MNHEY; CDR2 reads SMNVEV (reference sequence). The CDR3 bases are TGTGCCAGCAGGCCCGGGCTCTGTAATTCACCCCTCCACTTT. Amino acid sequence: CASRPGLCNSPLHF.

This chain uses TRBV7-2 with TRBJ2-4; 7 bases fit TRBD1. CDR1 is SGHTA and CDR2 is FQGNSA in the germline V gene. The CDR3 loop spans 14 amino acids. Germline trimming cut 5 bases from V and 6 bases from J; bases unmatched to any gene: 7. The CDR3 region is CASSPNRDRNIQYF. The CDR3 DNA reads TGTGCCAGCAGCCCAAACCGGGACAGAAACATTCAGTACTTC.